These 21 T cell receptor beta chains came from one sample sequenced in a study of ipilimumab plus nivolumab after autologous stem cell transplantation. Measured with immunoSEQ multiplex PCR; TCRdb has only the in-frame clones, and not every one. The sample holds about 3,200 clones, 80% to 85% seen once. The source material was PBMCs, sampled in a trial of ipilimumab plus nivolumab as post-transplant consolidation. Source of these receptors: a male donor with multiple myeloma.

This chain joins TRBV29-1 and TRBJ2-1; no clear D gene. The CDR3 loop spans 14 amino acids. Germline V gene data show CDR1 as SQVTM and CDR2 as ANQGSEA. The V end was cut by 8 bases, the J end by 7 bases, with 21 bases between. In DNA, the CDR3 is TGCAGCTCCTCCAGGAACAGAGCAAATAATGAGCAGTTCTTC. Its translation is CSSSRNRANNEQFF.

The chain links TRBV7-3 to TRBJ1-2, with D possibly matching TRBD1 (6 bases). V was clipped by 4 bases and J by 8 bases, with 17 bases between them. Germline V gene sequence: CDR1 SGHTA, CDR2 FQGTGA. There are 14 residues in the CDR3. The CDR3 bases are TGTGCCAGCAGCTCCCGACAGGCTCCGGGGGGCTACACCTTC. Translated, it gives CASSSRQAPGGYTF.

The V and J genes are TRBV19 and TRBJ1-4, with 9 bases lining up with TRBD1. Trimming removed 4 bases from V and 4 bases from J; junction bases left unmatched: 4. The CDR3 has 15 residues. In germline, CDR1 is LNHDA, CDR2 SQIVND (reference sequence). CDR3 nucleotides: TGTGCCAGTAGTAACTCGGGACAGGGTAATGAAAAACTGTTTTTT. Residues: CASSNSGQGNEKLFF.

V usage is TRBV5-6 and J usage is TRBJ2-2; 7 bases are shared with TRBD2. V lost 6 bases and J lost 0; bases outside the gene matches: 11. Germline-derived CDR1 and CDR2 are SGHDT and YYEEEE. The CDR3 loop spans 17 amino acids. CDR3: CASTLLGGGSNTGELFF. The CDR3 nucleotides read TGTGCCAGCACCCTCCTGGGCGGGGGTTCGAACACCGGGGAGCTGTTTTTT.

This rearrangement joins TRBV7-2 to TRBJ2-1; D is unclear. The germline gives CDR1 SGHTA, CDR2 FQGNSA. This CDR3 comprises 13 residues. V shed 4 bases and J shed 8 bases, with 12 bases lying between them. The CDR3 loop is CASSSGLGDEQFF. Written as DNA, the CDR3 is TGTGCCAGCAGCTCGGGCCTTGGGGATGAGCAGTTCTTC.

The V gene is TRBV10-3, the J gene TRBJ1-1, with TRBD1 matching 8 bases. V lost 0 bases, J lost 5 bases, and 5 bases stayed unmatched. Germline CDR1 and CDR2: ENHRY and SYGVKD. The CDR3 covers 15 residues. The DNA for the CDR3 is TGTGCCATCAGTGAGTCGGGGACAGGCGAGACTGAAGCTTTCTTT. Translating it yields CAISESGTGETEAFF.

The genes are TRBV7-2 and TRBJ1-1; possible D gene TRBD1, 5 bases. This CDR3 contains 11 residues. With 1 base removed from V and 12 bases from J, the gap between germline ends came to 9 bases. The germline CDR1 and CDR2 sequences are SGHTA and FQGNSA. The CDR3 reads CASSLVGTSFF. DNA of the CDR3: TGTGCCAGCAGCTTAGTGGGGACGTCTTTCTTT.

The chain joins TRBV5-1 to TRBJ1-6; TRBD1 is a possible D gene (5 bases). This CDR3 contains 15 residues. V lost 4 bases and J lost 7, with 15 bases in between. Looked up from germline, CDR1 is SGHRS and CDR2 is YFSETQ. CDR3 in amino acids: CASSPGPFGNSPLHF. DNA of the CDR3: TGCGCCAGCAGCCCGGGGCCCTTCGGAAATTCACCCCTCCACTTT. Using reference TRBV5-1 and TRBJ1-6 for the parts outside the CDR3, the full variable domain is KAGVTQTPRYLIKTRGQQVTLSCSPISGHRSVSWYQQTPGQGLQFLFEYFSETQRNKGNFPGRFSGRQFSNSRSEMNVSTLELGDSALYLCASSPGPFGNSPLHFGNGTRLTVT.

The chain carries TRBV7-2 and TRBJ1-2, with 9 bases matching TRBD1. The germline V gene encodes CDR1 SGHTA and CDR2 FQGNSA. The CDR3 is 16 amino acids. V dropped 4 bases and J dropped 0; count of bases not matched to a gene: 6. CDR3 sequence (DNA): TGTGCCAGCAGCTCTCGACAGGGGGTAGCTAACTATGGCTACACCTTC. As protein: CASSSRQGVANYGYTF.

The chain has TRBV7-2 and TRBJ2-5; no reliable D call. This CDR3 is built from 11 residues. The germline V gene has CDR1 SGHTA and CDR2 FQGNSA. Trimming shortened V by 0 bases and J by 7 bases, and 3 bases separated the two germline ends. The CDR3 region has the DNA TGTGCCAGCAGCTTAGCAGGGACCCAGTACTTC. This encodes CASSLAGTQYF.

The DNA for the CDR3 is TGTGCCAGCAGCCAAGCCCCGGCAGGCCATGAGCAGTTCTTC. Its translation: CASSQAPAGHEQFF. This sequence joins TRBV4-2 and TRBJ2-1; no reliable D call. The CDR3 extends over 14 amino acids. Deletions cut 1 base from V and 8 bases from J, with 12 bases between. Germline loops: CDR1 LGHNA, CDR2 YNFKEQ.

The chain uses TRBV4-3 and TRBJ1-5; no reliable D call. CDR3 length: 14 amino acids. Germline V gene sequence: CDR1 LGHNA, CDR2 YSLEER. Between the trimmed V and J ends, which lost 0 bases and 5 bases, there was a span of 8 bases. The CDR3 bases are TGCGCCAGCAGCCAAGATGTTCGGGATCAGCCCCAGCATTTT. Protein sequence: CASSQDVRDQPQHF.

The chain recombines TRBV7-2 with TRBJ2-2; perhaps TRBD2 as D (6 bases). V was shortened by 5 bases and J by 3 bases, with 13 bases between the two germline ends. The length of the CDR3 is 15 residues. Germline-derived CDR1 and CDR2 are SGHTA and FQGNSA. CDR3 DNA sequence: TGTGCCAGCAGCCCAGAGTGGGACTACACCGGGGAGCTGTTTTTT. Translated: CASSPEWDYTGELFF. The variable domain in full, with the rest retrieved from reference TRBV7-2 and TRBJ2-2, is GAGVSQSPSNKVTEKGKDVELRCDPISGHTALYWYRQSLGQGLEFLIYFQGNSAPDKSGLPSDRFSAERTGGSVSTLTIQRTQQEDSAVYLCASSPEWDYTGELFFGEGSRLTVL.

The chain links TRBV11-2 to TRBJ2-7; 7 bases fit TRBD1. Germline V gives CDR1 SGHAT, CDR2 FQNNGV. This CDR3 is 17 amino acids long. The ends lost 4 bases at V and 0 bases at J; junction bases unmatched: 12. CDR3 DNA sequence: TGTGCCAGCAGCTACCGTTCCGTCGGGACAGCCTCCTACGAGCAGTACTTC. Translated: CASSYRSVGTASYEQYF. The full variable domain, rest sourced from reference TRBV11-2 and TRBJ2-7, is EAGVAQSPRYKIIEKRQSVAFWCNPISGHATLYWYQQILGQGPKLLIQFQNNGVVDDSQLPKDRFSAERLKGVDSTLKIQPAKLEDSAVYLCASSYRSVGTASYEQYFGPGTRLTVT.

The chain recombines TRBV11-3 with TRBJ2-1; no reliable D call. CDR1 and CDR2 (germline): SGHNT, YENEEA. V shed 5 bases and J shed 4 bases, with 9 bases lying between them. The CDR3 is 13 amino acids. CDR3 in amino acids: CASSPRQYNEQFF. The CDR3 nucleotides are TGTGCCAGCAGCCCACGACAATACAATGAGCAGTTCTTC.

This clone appeared a few times. The chain is built from TRBV10-3 and TRBJ2-5; TRBD2 matches at 8 bases. CDR1 is ENHRY and CDR2 is SYGVKD in the germline V gene. After removal of 8 bases from V and 2 bases from J, the junction contained 7 bases not matched to a gene. The CDR3 runs to 14 residues. CDR3 in DNA: TGTGCCATCCGAGGGGCGGGGGGACAAGAGACCCAGTACTTC. This sequence encodes CAIRGAGGQETQYF.

This chain links TRBV28 with TRBJ1-1, with D possibly matching TRBD1 (5 bases). Between the trimmed V and J ends, which lost 7 bases and 3 bases, there was a span of 18 bases. Germline loops: CDR1 MDHEN, CDR2 SYDVKM. The length of the CDR3 is 15 residues. The CDR3 DNA reads TGTGCCAGCACCCCCGGGGGGGGAGGGTACACTGAAGCTTTCTTT. Translated, it gives CASTPGGGGYTEAFF.

V and J are TRBV19 and TRBJ2-3; D may be TRBD1 or TRBD2 (5 bases each). Trimming left V 7 bases short and J 2 bases short, with 16 bases between. Germline assignment: CDR1 LNHDA and CDR2 SQIVND (reference sequence). This CDR3 has 15 residues. For the CDR3, the DNA is TGTGCCAGTATGAGCAAACTAGGGGTCACAGATACGCAGTATTTT. It is translated as CASMSKLGVTDTQYF.

To note about this clone: A read error may account for a junction end that differs from germline. The CDR3, as DNA: TGTGCCAGCAGCCCCGGGACGGGACGCACAAATACGCAGTATTTT. This sequence encodes CASSPGTGRTNTQYF. The chain combines TRBV11-3 with TRBJ2-3; D is perhaps TRBD1 or TRBD2 (5 bases each). Per germline, CDR1 SGHNT and CDR2 YENEEA. The CDR3 extends over 15 amino acids.

The chain employs TRBV19 and TRBJ2-5, with D hard to call. The length of the CDR3 is 13 residues. Germline values: CDR1 LNHDA, CDR2 SQIVND (reference sequence). Trimming pared 7 bases from V and 5 bases from J, leaving 14 bases between. CDR3 coding DNA: TGTGCCAGTACCCCGACGGGCTCGGAGACCCAGTACTTC. The encoded protein is CASTPTGSETQYF.

V and J are TRBV6-4 and TRBJ1-5, with 11 bases matching TRBD1. Trimming at V came to 4 bases and at J to 5 bases, leaving 7 bases not matched to a gene. The length of the CDR3 is 16 residues. From germline, CDR1 is MRHNA and CDR2 SNTAGT. The CDR3 loop reads CASSARDRGVDQPQHF. CDR3 nucleotides: TGTGCCAGCAGTGCCAGGGACAGGGGGGTGGATCAGCCCCAGCATTTT.